The rows below give T cell receptor beta chains drawn from one sample of a study of T cell responses to AZD1222 COVID-19 vaccine. TCRdb's table, derived via immunoSEQ multiplex PCR, lists solely in-frame clones and lacks some. The sample holds 100,000 to 150,000 clones, more than 80% seen once. Material: peripheral blood, obtained on day 0 of AZD1222 vaccination. The receptors shown here come from an adult in good health. Both conserved end residues are part of each CDR3. Fields, in order: clone size, V gene, D gene, J gene, CDR3 DNA, CDR3 protein. A D gene is named only where the DNA matches it firmly. Clone size is given for some rows only: seen once, a few or many times, or a class if the clone is expanded.

abundance: NA; v_gene: TRBV11-2; d_gene: TRBD2; j_gene: TRBJ2-2; CDR3nt: TGTGCCAGCAGCCCTTGGGACTATCTCTCGAACACCGGGGAGCTGTTTTTT; CDR3aa: CASSPWDYLSNTGELFF
abundance: NA; v_gene: TRBV19; d_gene: NA; j_gene: TRBJ1-1; CDR3nt: TGTGCCAGTTCACCCGCCTTTCGGCTGAACACTGAAGCTTTCTTT; CDR3aa: CASSPAFRLNTEAFF
abundance: NA; v_gene: TRBV27; d_gene: TRBD1; j_gene: TRBJ2-7; CDR3nt: TGTGCCAGCAGTTTATCGGGGGACAGGGGGTACGAGCAGTACTTC; CDR3aa: CASSLSGDRGYEQYF
abundance: NA; v_gene: TRBV6-2/TRBV6-3; d_gene: TRBD1; j_gene: TRBJ2-3; CDR3nt: TGTGCCAGCAGTTTGACAGGGAGCACAGATACGCAGTATTTT; CDR3aa: CASSLTGSTDTQYF
abundance: NA; v_gene: TRBV18; d_gene: TRBD2; j_gene: TRBJ2-7; CDR3nt: TGTGCCAGCTCACCGCGACAGGGACCGGGACTAGCAGTCTACGAGCAGTACTTC; CDR3aa: CASSPRQGPGLAVYEQYF
abundance: NA; v_gene: TRBV19; d_gene: NA; j_gene: TRBJ2-7; CDR3nt: TGTGCCAGTAGTATAGGGGGCCTCATCCTAGGCGAGCAGTACTTC; CDR3aa: CASSIGGLILGEQYF
abundance: NA; v_gene: TRBV6-4; d_gene: TRBD1; j_gene: TRBJ2-2; CDR3nt: TGTGCCAGCAGTGACGTAGGGACAGTTAGCACCGGGGAGCTGTTTTTT; CDR3aa: CASSDVGTVSTGELFF
abundance: NA; v_gene: TRBV28; d_gene: NA; j_gene: TRBJ2-5; CDR3nt: TGTGCCAGCTCCCTCAAAGAGACCCAGTACTTC; CDR3aa: CASSLKETQYF
abundance: NA; v_gene: TRBV21-1; d_gene: NA; j_gene: TRBJ1-5; CDR3nt: TGTGCCAGCAGCGAGGGCTCGGAGTATCAGCCCCAGCATTTT; CDR3aa: CASSEGSEYQPQHF
abundance: NA; v_gene: TRBV28; d_gene: NA; j_gene: TRBJ2-1; CDR3nt: TGTGCCAGCAGTTTACCCGCGATTAATGAGCAGTTCTTC; CDR3aa: CASSLPAINEQFF
abundance: NA; v_gene: TRBV9; d_gene: NA; j_gene: TRBJ2-5; CDR3nt: TGTGCCAGCAGCCACCCATCGACTAGGCCCGAGACCCAGTACTTC; CDR3aa: CASSHPSTRPETQYF
abundance: few; v_gene: TRBV6-4; d_gene: NA; j_gene: TRBJ2-1; CDR3nt: TGTGCCAGCAGTGACTCCGGTGAGCAGTTCTTC; CDR3aa: CASSDSGEQFF
abundance: NA; v_gene: TRBV5-6; d_gene: TRBD1; j_gene: TRBJ1-2; CDR3nt: TGTGCCAGCAGCTTGGCGGCAGGGGGCCTCTATGGCTACACCTTC; CDR3aa: CASSLAAGGLYGYTF
abundance: NA; v_gene: TRBV27; d_gene: NA; j_gene: TRBJ2-1; CDR3nt: TGTGCCAGCAGTCCCTTACTAGACTCCTACAATGAGCAGTTCTTC; CDR3aa: CASSPLLDSYNEQFF
abundance: NA; v_gene: TRBV24-1; d_gene: NA; j_gene: TRBJ1-2; CDR3nt: TGTGCCACCAGTGACTATGGACAGATCTATGGCTACACCTTC; CDR3aa: CATSDYGQIYGYTF
abundance: NA; v_gene: TRBV3-1/TRBV3-2; d_gene: TRBD2; j_gene: TRBJ2-1; CDR3nt: TGTGCCAGCAGCCAAGGGGGGACTAGCGGGAGGAGGAATGAGCAGTTCTTC; CDR3aa: CASSQGGTSGRRNEQFF
abundance: NA; v_gene: TRBV11-2; d_gene: NA; j_gene: TRBJ1-4; CDR3nt: TGTGCCAGCAGCTTAGATAGGGGAGGGGATGAAAAACTGTTTTTT; CDR3aa: CASSLDRGGDEKLFF
abundance: NA; v_gene: TRBV11-2; d_gene: TRBD1; j_gene: TRBJ2-5; CDR3nt: TGTGCCAGCAGCATCGGACAGGGTCAAGAGACCCAGTACTTC; CDR3aa: CASSIGQGQETQYF
abundance: NA; v_gene: TRBV15; d_gene: NA; j_gene: TRBJ1-1; CDR3nt: TGTGCCACCAGCAGAGATAAATTGTCGGGGATGAACACTGAAGCTTTCTTT; CDR3aa: CATSRDKLSGMNTEAFF
abundance: NA; v_gene: TRBV19; d_gene: TRBD1; j_gene: TRBJ2-7; CDR3nt: TGTGCCAGTAGTATATGGGTGGGAGACAGGGGGCCCCCTTTCTACGAGCAGTACTTC; CDR3aa: CASSIWVGDRGPPFYEQYF
abundance: NA; v_gene: TRBV7-3; d_gene: NA; j_gene: TRBJ2-2; CDR3nt: TGTGCCAGCAGCTTAGTACCCTCCGCGAACACCGGGGAGCTGTTTTTT; CDR3aa: CASSLVPSANTGELFF
abundance: NA; v_gene: TRBV9; d_gene: NA; j_gene: TRBJ2-1; CDR3nt: TGTGCCAGCAGCGTATCCGTCCGCAATGAGCAGTTCTTC; CDR3aa: CASSVSVRNEQFF
abundance: NA; v_gene: TRBV5-1; d_gene: TRBD2; j_gene: TRBJ2-5; CDR3nt: TGCGCCAGCAGCTTGGGACTAGCGGGTGAGACCCAGTACTTC; CDR3aa: CASSLGLAGETQYF
abundance: NA; v_gene: TRBV5-1; d_gene: TRBD2; j_gene: TRBJ2-7; CDR3nt: TGCGCCAGCAGCTTGGGACTAGCGGCTTCCTACGAGCAGTACTTC; CDR3aa: CASSLGLAASYEQYF
abundance: NA; v_gene: TRBV5-1; d_gene: TRBD1; j_gene: TRBJ1-2; CDR3nt: TGCGCCAGCAGCTTGGAGGCATCGGGACAGGGAGATGGCTACACCTTC; CDR3aa: CASSLEASGQGDGYTF
abundance: NA; v_gene: TRBV10-2; d_gene: NA; j_gene: TRBJ2-3; CDR3nt: TGCGCCAGCAGTGAGTCGGCCAGGGAACCAGATACGCAGTATTTT; CDR3aa: CASSESAREPDTQYF
abundance: NA; v_gene: TRBV19; d_gene: NA; j_gene: TRBJ1-2; CDR3nt: TGTGCCAGTAGTATAGATTATGGACAGCACTATGGCTACACCTTC; CDR3aa: CASSIDYGQHYGYTF
abundance: NA; v_gene: TRBV5-1; d_gene: TRBD2; j_gene: TRBJ2-5; CDR3nt: TGCGCCAGCAGCTTGGCCCCGACGGGAGGGATCGAGACCCAGTACTTC; CDR3aa: CASSLAPTGGIETQYF
abundance: many; v_gene: TRBV30; d_gene: TRBD1; j_gene: TRBJ2-2; CDR3nt: TGTGCCTGGAAAACCCTCGACAGGGACACCGGGGAGCTGTTTTTT; CDR3aa: CAWKTLDRDTGELFF
abundance: NA; v_gene: TRBV7-2; d_gene: TRBD2; j_gene: TRBJ2-1; CDR3nt: TGTGCCAGCAGCTACACTAGCGGGAGTGACAATGAGCAGTTCTTC; CDR3aa: CASSYTSGSDNEQFF
abundance: NA; v_gene: TRBV6-6; d_gene: NA; j_gene: TRBJ1-2; CDR3nt: TGTGCCAGCAGTGACTGGGTTGGACAGATCTATGGCTACACCTTC; CDR3aa: CASSDWVGQIYGYTF
abundance: NA; v_gene: TRBV7-9; d_gene: NA; j_gene: TRBJ1-1; CDR3nt: TGTGCCAGCAGCGCAGGGACGGTGAACACTGAAGCTTTCTTT; CDR3aa: CASSAGTVNTEAFF
abundance: NA; v_gene: TRBV19; d_gene: TRBD2; j_gene: TRBJ2-7; CDR3nt: TGTGCCAGTAGTAACCCCAGCGGGAGAATGCAGTACTTC; CDR3aa: CASSNPSGRMQYF
abundance: once; v_gene: TRBV27; d_gene: NA; j_gene: TRBJ1-2; CDR3nt: TGTGCCAGCAGTTTCTCCAGGGGTTCTGGCTACACCTTC; CDR3aa: CASSFSRGSGYTF
abundance: NA; v_gene: TRBV4-2; d_gene: TRBD1; j_gene: TRBJ1-2; CDR3nt: TGTGCCAGCAGCCAACCCCTCACAGGGGGAGTTGTCTATGGCTACACCTTC; CDR3aa: CASSQPLTGGVVYGYTF
abundance: once; v_gene: TRBV19; d_gene: NA; j_gene: TRBJ1-4; CDR3nt: TGTGCCAGTAGTCCCCCGGGTCCAACTAATGAAAAACTGTTTTTT; CDR3aa: CASSPPGPTNEKLFF
abundance: once; v_gene: TRBV15; d_gene: TRBD1; j_gene: TRBJ2-6; CDR3nt: TGTGCCACCAGCAGAAAGGGACAGTTACTCTCTGGGGCCAACGTCCTGACTTTC; CDR3aa: CATSRKGQLLSGANVLTF
abundance: NA; v_gene: TRBV6-5; d_gene: NA; j_gene: TRBJ1-2; CDR3nt: TGTGCCAGCAGGACATACTCCGCATCCTATGGCTACACCTTC; CDR3aa: CASRTYSASYGYTF